Sequencing of this TCR beta chain was carried out in a study of early T cells in non-severe SARS-CoV-2 infection. Overall study results and limits: The matching step, a VDJdb search, favored anti-spike CD8 responses and missed private and CD4 specificities.

TCRdb itself ran the 5' RACE reads through MiXCR, one entry per CDR3 protein. The data contain about 46,000 distinct CDR3 sequences, roughly 5% of them singletons. The CDR3 spans 16 residues. Trimming took 4 bases from V and 0 from J; bases not matched to a gene: 5. Per germline, CDR1 SGHRS and CDR2 YFSETQ. Details on this clonotype: Antigen specificity is unknown.

The source is an adult who was a healthcare worker with PCR-confirmed SARS-CoV-2 infection or an uninfected control (not recorded which). Here the sequenced sample was whole blood, taken at baseline. J is TRBJ2-3 and V is TRBV5-1; TRBD2 aligns across 10 bases. DNA of the CDR3: TGCGCCAGCAGCACCGGGACTAGCGTTAGCACAGATACGCAGTATTTT. This gives the protein CASSTGTSVSTDTQYF.